This T cell receptor (beta chain) was captured in a study of CD8 T cells in ankylosing spondylitis. Study findings and constraints: Clones linked to the disease showed a CD8+ phenotype. They occurred at relatively low frequencies in peripheral blood. A TCR beta motif of several highly homologous variants appeared characteristic of ankylosing spondylitis blood. Reported data indicate significant enrichment of disease-linked clones within matched ankylosing spondylitis synovial fluid.

The CDR3 sequence is 14 residues long. Trimming took off 4 bases at V and 7 bases at J, with 17 bases between the two ends. Germline V gives CDR1 SGDLS, CDR2 YYNGEE. Making the TCR beta libraries involved quantitative 5'-RACE with molecular barcodes. Each CDR3 protein gets one entry after TCRdb re-called the 5' RACE reads with MiXCR. The sample comprises about 280,000 distinct CDR3 sequences, around 18% of which are singletons, and 7.8% rests with the top ten. This clonotype was seen a single time. Its specificity is not known. This sequence was found in a male donor with ankylosing spondylitis or in good health (not recorded which). This chain links TRBV9 with TRBJ1-1; D gene unclear. Input material: blood, either unsorted or a sorted T cell fraction (not recorded which). Here the CDR3 DNA reads TGTGCCAGCAGCCCCTCCAATCTCCCCGGTGAAGCTTTCTTT. Its translation is CASSPSNLPGEAFF. The variable domain in full, completed from reference TRBV9 and TRBJ1-1, reads DSGVTQTPKHLITATGQRVTLRCSPRSGDLSVYWYQQSLDQGLQFLIQYYNGEERAKGNILERFSAQQFPDLHSELNLSSLELGDSALYFCASSPSNLPGEAFFGQGTRLTVV.